These T cell receptor beta chains were read from a single sample in a study of blood T cell repertoires in COVID-19. Assay used: immunoSEQ multiplex PCR; TCRdb lists only in-frame clones, some missing. This repertoire shows 200,000 to 250,000 clones, 87% found once; its top ten account for roughly a tenth. The sample taken for sequencing was PBMCs or T cells enriched from blood (not recorded which). Source of these receptors: a young man who had recovered from COVID-19. Both conserved end residues are trimmed from each CDR3. Each record gives: J gene, V gene, CDR3 protein.

TRBJ2-3,TRBV30,AWSVRDLYTDTQY
TRBJ1-1,TRBV6-2/TRBV6-3,ASSHWDSSEAF
TRBJ2-7,TRBV6-4,ASSVLAGSSYEQY
TRBJ1-2,TRBV5-6,ASSPDMKNYGYT
TRBJ1-1,TRBV19,ASSTGTGGGIRAEAF
TRBJ2-1,TRBV7-2,ASSSGTGGKGEQF
TRBJ2-2,TRBV10-3,ATSLAGGTNTGELF
TRBJ2-6,TRBV5-4,ASSGTGSGANVLT
TRBJ2-3,TRBV13,ASSSGDRPSDTQY
TRBJ1-1,TRBV18,ASSQTSGLLNTEAF
TRBJ2-7,TRBV15,ATSRDKGTSGSFSYEQY
TRBJ2-7,TRBV7-2,ASSLGLAGGPGY
TRBJ1-3,TRBV5-1,ASSLTEPSGNTIY
TRBJ2-2,TRBV3-1/TRBV3-2,ASSPRDRSTGELF
TRBJ2-7,TRBV19,ASSSIGTVSYEQY
TRBJ2-3,TRBV6-5,ASRRDRSTDTQY
TRBJ1-2,TRBV19,ASTIGGDLAYT
TRBJ1-1,TRBV27,ASRNQGEMTEAF
TRBJ2-1,TRBV4-3,ASSQAEVAETYNEQF
TRBJ2-1,TRBV10-3,AISSGERSYNEQF
TRBJ2-3,TRBV7-2,ASSFVQRGADTQY
TRBJ2-7,TRBV28,ASSGGAYEQY
TRBJ1-2,TRBV28,ASSALMTGNYGYT
TRBJ1-6,TRBV11-2,ASSQGLASFLSLH
TRBJ2-2,TRBV2,ASSDLGHTNTGELF
TRBJ2-2,TRBV27,ASSSDRTNTGELF
TRBJ2-1,TRBV2,ASSVGGYKDEQF
TRBJ2-4,TRBV5-4,ASSPKGAVSNIQY
TRBJ2-3,TRBV19,ASSIGTGLVDTQY
TRBJ2-6,TRBV7-2,ASSPNPNSGANVLT
TRBJ2-4,TRBV9,ASSLGQTTGIQY
TRBJ2-7,TRBV7-8,ASSPTGVNEQY
TRBJ1-3,TRBV18,ATAPQGTNSGNTIY
TRBJ1-1,TRBV6-1,ASSERRTGGTEAF
TRBJ2-3,TRBV7-6,ASRQTYSSTDTQY
TRBJ2-1,TRBV12-3/TRBV12-4,ASSGPVRGEQF